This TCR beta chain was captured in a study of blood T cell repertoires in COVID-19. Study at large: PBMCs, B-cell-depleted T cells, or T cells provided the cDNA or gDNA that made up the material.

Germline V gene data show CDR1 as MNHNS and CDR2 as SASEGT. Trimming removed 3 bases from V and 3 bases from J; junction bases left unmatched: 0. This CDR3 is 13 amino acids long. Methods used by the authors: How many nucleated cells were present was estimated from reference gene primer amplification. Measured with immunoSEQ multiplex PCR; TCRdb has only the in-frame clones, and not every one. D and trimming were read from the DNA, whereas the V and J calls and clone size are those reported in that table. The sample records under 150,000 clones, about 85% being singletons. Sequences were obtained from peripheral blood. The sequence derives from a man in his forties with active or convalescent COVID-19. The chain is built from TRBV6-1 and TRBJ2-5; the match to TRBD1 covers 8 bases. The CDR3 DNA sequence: TGTGCCAGCAGTGAGACAGGGGAAGAGACCCAGTACTTC. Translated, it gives CASSETGEETQYF.